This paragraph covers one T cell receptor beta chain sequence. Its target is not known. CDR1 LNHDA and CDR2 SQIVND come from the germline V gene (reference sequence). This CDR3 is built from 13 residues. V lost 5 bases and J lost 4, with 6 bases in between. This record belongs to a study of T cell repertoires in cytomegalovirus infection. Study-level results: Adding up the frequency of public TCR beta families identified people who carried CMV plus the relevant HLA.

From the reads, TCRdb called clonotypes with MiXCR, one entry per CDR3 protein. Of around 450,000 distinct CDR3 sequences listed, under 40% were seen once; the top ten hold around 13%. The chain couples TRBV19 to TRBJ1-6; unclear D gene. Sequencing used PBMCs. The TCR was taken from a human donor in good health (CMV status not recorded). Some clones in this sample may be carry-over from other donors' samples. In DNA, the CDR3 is TGTGCCAGTAGTGCAGCTTATAATTCACCCCTCCACTTT. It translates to CASSAAYNSPLHF.